The 9 T cell receptor beta chains below come from one sample, sequenced in a study of Graves' ophthalmopathy and Graves' hyperthyroidism. TCR beta CDR3 regions were amplified from RNA transcripts. RT-PCR was first run with HTBI primers, then multiplex PCR in a second round. TCRdb reanalysed the multiplex PCR reads using MiXCR and keeps one entry per CDR3 protein. Of some 520,000 distinct CDR3 sequences in the sample, around an eighth were seen once. The sample was blood. The receptors originated from a woman between 25 and 40 years old with Graves' ophthalmopathy.

In this sample, this clonotype turned up many times. V gene TRBV5-1 combines with J gene TRBJ1-2; a possible D gene is TRBD1 (6 bases). The CDR3 has 15 residues. Germline assignment: CDR1 SGHRS and CDR2 YFSETQ. V was clipped by 6 bases and J by 0 bases, with 15 bases between them. CDR3 loop: CASTPGGQANYGYTF. CDR3 sequence (DNA): TGCGCCAGCACCCCGGGGGGACAAGCTAACTATGGCTACACCTTC.

The chain has TRBV14 and TRBJ2-3, with 11 bases lining up with TRBD1. V lost 3 bases, J lost 0 bases, and 5 bases stayed unmatched. Germline V gives CDR1 SGHDN, CDR2 FVKESK. The CDR3 is made up of 17 amino acids. The CDR3 loop is CASSQADRGLSTDTQYF. CDR3 nucleotides: TGTGCCAGCAGCCAGGCGGACAGGGGGCTGAGCACAGATACGCAGTATTTT.

This clonotype was recorded many times. This chain joins TRBV2 and TRBJ1-1; tentative D call: TRBD1 (6 bases). CDR3 length: 15 residues. V lost 2 bases, J lost 4 bases, and 14 bases lay in between. Germline V CDR1 and CDR2: SNHLY, FYNNEI. The CDR3 sequence is CASSERGAGSTEAFF. CDR3 sequence (DNA): TGTGCCAGCAGTGAACGGGGGGCGGGTTCCACTGAAGCTTTCTTT.

In its sample, this clonotype was seen many times. The V and J genes are TRBV6-5 and TRBJ2-7; D is perhaps TRBD2 (7 bases). The germline V gene has CDR1 MNHEY and CDR2 SVGAGI. V lost 10 bases and J lost 3, with 16 bases in between. The CDR3 runs 13 residues. CDR3 sequence: CATRGGPNYEQYF. CDR3 DNA sequence: TGTGCCACAAGGGGGGGGCCCAACTACGAGCAGTACTTC.

There are many counts of this clonotype. This chain uses TRBV12-3 or TRBV12-4 with TRBJ2-2, with TRBD2 matching 12 bases. The CDR3 runs to 15 residues. V lost 6 bases to trimming and J lost 5 bases; unmatched junction nucleotides: 4. The CDR3 here is CASRTSGSGTGELFF. The CDR3 coding sequence is TGTGCCAGCAGGACTAGCGGGAGTGGTACCGGGGAGCTGTTTTTT.

This clonotype appeared many times. The chain is built from TRBV12-3 or TRBV12-4 and TRBJ1-6; 8 nucleotides match TRBD1. V was clipped by 7 bases and J by 5 bases; unmatched bases: 4. The CDR3 sequence is 14 residues long. The CDR3 protein is CASNTGGNNSPLHF. In nucleotides, the CDR3 is TGTGCCAGCAACACAGGGGGAAATAATTCACCCCTCCACTTT.

This clonotype was seen repeatedly, ten times or more. The CDR3 here is CASSLFQPSSGNTIYF. The DNA of the CDR3 is TGTGCCAGCAGTTTATTCCAACCGAGCTCTGGAAACACCATATATTTT. V is TRBV27 and J is TRBJ1-3; D gene unclear. Between the trimmed V and J ends, which lost 1 base and 0 bases, there was a span of 10 bases. This CDR3 region has 16 residues. From germline, CDR1 is MNHEY and CDR2 SMNVEV (reference sequence).

This chain uses TRBV6-1 with TRBJ1-2, with D possibly TRBD1 on 5 matching bases. V lost 5 bases and J 1 base, leaving 14 bases between the germline ends. Germline CDR1 is MNHNS and CDR2 is SASEGT. The CDR3 consists of 15 residues. The CDR3 is CASSTGRQFNYGYTF. The CDR3 DNA reads as TGTGCCAGCAGTACGGGACGGCAGTTTAACTATGGCTACACCTTC.

This clonotype has at least ten counts. This chain uses TRBV20-1 with TRBJ1-5; 7 positions agree with TRBD1. The V segment lost 1 base and the J segment 7 bases; nucleotides outside the gene matches: 10. This CDR3 contains 15 residues. Germline V CDR1 and CDR2: DFQATT, SNEGSKA (reference sequence). As DNA, the CDR3 is TGCAGTGCTAGAGGGGCGGGGACAGTCGGGCAGCCCCAGCATTTT. This codes for CSARGAGTVGQPQHF.